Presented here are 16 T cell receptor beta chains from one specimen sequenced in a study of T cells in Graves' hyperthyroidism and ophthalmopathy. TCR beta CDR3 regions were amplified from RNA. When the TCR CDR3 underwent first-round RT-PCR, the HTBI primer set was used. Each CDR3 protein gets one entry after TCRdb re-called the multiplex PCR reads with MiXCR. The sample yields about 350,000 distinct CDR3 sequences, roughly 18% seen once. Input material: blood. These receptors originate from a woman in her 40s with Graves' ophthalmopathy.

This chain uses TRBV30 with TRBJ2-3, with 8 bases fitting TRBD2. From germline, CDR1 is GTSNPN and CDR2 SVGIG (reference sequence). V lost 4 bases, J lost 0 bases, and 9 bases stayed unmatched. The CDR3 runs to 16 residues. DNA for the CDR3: TGTGCCTGGACCCGTCGCGGGAGGACTAGCACAGATACGCAGTATTTT. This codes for CAWTRRGRTSTDTQYF.

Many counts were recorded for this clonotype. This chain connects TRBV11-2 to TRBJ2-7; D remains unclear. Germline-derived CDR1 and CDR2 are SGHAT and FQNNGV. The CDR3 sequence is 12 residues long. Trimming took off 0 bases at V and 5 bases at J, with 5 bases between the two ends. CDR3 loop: CASSLERNEQYF. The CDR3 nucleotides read TGTGCCAGCAGCTTAGAGAGAAACGAGCAGTACTTC.

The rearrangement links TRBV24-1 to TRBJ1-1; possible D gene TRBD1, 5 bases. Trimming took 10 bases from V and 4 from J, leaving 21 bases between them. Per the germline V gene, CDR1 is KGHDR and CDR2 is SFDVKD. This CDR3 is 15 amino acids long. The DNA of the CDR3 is TGTGCCACACGAGCGCCAGGGAACGCGGGCACTGAAGCTTTCTTT. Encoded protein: CATRAPGNAGTEAFF.

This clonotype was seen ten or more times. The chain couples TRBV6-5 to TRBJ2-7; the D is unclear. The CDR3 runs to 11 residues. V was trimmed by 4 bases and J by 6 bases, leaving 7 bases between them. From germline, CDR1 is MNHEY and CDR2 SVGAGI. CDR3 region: CASSLKGEQYF. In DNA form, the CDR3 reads TGTGCCAGCAGTTTAAAGGGCGAGCAGTACTTC.

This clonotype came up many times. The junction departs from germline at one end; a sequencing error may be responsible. The CDR3 reads CGATVTEAFF. The CDR3 coding sequence is TGCGGTGCCACGGTGACTGAAGCTTTCTTT. The chain joins TRBV20-1 to TRBJ1-1; no firm D call. The CDR3 is 10 residues long. Germline V gene lookup returns CDR1 DFQATT and CDR2 SNEGSKA (reference sequence).

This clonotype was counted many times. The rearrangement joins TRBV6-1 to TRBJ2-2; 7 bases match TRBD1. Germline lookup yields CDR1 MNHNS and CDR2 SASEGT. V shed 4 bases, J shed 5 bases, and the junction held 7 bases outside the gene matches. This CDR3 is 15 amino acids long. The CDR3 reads CASSVRQGETGELFF. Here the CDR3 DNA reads TGTGCCAGCAGTGTACGACAGGGAGAGACCGGGGAGCTGTTTTTT.

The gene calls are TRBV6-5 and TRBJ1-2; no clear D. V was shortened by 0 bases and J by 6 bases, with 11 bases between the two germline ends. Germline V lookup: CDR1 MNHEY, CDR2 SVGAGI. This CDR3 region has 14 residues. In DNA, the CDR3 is TGTGCCAGCAGTTACTCGGGCAAGGGTAATGGCTACACCTTC. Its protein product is CASSYSGKGNGYTF.

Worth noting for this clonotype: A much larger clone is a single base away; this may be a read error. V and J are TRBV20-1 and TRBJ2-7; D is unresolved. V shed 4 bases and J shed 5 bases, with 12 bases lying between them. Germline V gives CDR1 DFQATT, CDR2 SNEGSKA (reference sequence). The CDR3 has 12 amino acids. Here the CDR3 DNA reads TGCAGTGCTAAGGCCTTGCGGCACGAGCAGTACTTC. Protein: CSAKALRHEQYF.

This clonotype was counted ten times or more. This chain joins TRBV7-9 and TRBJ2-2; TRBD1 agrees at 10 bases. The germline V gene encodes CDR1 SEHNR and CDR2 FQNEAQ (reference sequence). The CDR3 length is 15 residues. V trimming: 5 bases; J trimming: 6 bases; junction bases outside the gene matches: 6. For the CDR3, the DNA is TGTGCCAGCAGCCCGCCCGGACAGGGGGCCGGGGAGCTGTTTTTT. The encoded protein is CASSPPGQGAGELFF.

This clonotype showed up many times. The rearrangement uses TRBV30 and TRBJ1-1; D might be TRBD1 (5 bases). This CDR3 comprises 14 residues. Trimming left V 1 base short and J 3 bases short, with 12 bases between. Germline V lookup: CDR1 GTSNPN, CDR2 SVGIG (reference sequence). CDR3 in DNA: TGTGCCTGGAGTGGCAGGGCGTCTTACACTGAAGCTTTCTTT. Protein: CAWSGRASYTEAFF.

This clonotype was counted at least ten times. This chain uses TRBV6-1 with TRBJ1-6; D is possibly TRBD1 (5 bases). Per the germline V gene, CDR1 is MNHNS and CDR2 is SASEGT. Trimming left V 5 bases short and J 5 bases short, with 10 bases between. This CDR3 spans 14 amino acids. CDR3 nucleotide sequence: TGTGCCAGCAGTAGACAGCCAAATAATTCACCCCTCCACTTT. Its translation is CASSRQPNNSPLHF.

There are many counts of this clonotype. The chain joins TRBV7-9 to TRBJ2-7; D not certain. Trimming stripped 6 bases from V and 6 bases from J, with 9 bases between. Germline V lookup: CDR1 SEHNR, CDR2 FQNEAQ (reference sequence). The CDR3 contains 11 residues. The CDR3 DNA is TGTGCCAGCAGTTTATCTGGCGAGCAGTACTTC. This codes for CASSLSGEQYF.

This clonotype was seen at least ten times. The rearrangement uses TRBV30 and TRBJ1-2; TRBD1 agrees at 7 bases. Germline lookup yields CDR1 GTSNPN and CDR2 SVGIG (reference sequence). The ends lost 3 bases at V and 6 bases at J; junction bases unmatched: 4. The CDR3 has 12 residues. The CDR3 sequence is CAWRTGRDGYTF. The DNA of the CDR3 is TGTGCCTGGAGGACAGGGAGGGATGGCTACACCTTC.

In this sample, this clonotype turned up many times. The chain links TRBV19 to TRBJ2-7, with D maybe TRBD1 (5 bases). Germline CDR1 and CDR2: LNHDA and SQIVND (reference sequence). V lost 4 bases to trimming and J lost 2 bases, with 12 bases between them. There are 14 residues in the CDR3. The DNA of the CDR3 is TGTGCCAGTAGTAAGGGGCAGGGCGCCTACGAGCAGTACTTC. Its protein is CASSKGQGAYEQYF.

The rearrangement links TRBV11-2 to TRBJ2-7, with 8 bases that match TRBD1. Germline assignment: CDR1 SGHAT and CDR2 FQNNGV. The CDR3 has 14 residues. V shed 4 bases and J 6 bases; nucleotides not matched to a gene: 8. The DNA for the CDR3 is TGTGCCAGCAGCTCTGACAGGGGATTTGGCGAGCAGTACTTC. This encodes CASSSDRGFGEQYF.

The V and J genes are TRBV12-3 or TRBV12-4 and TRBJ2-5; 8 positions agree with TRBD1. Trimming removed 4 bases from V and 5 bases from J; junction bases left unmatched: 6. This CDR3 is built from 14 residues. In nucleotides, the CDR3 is TGTGCCAGCAGTTGGACAGGGTTCGGGGAGACCCAGTACTTC. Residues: CASSWTGFGETQYF.